The present entry profiles one T cell receptor (beta chain) with its context. Its antigen is undetermined. This sample is drawn from a study of T cell responses to AZD1222 COVID-19 vaccine. Study-level points and caveats: Clonal diversity may have been underestimated in mostly white British donors.

Measured with immunoSEQ multiplex PCR; TCRdb has only the in-frame clones, and not every one. The sample consists of 75,000 to 100,000 clones, roughly 88% of them appearing once. The source of this sequence is an adult in good health. The sample was peripheral blood, taken on day 0 of AZD1222 vaccination.

CDR3 amino acids: CASRRDRGTDTQYF. CDR3 in DNA: TGTGCCAGCAGGAGAGACAGGGGTACAGATACGCAGTATTTT. V usage is TRBV27 and J usage is TRBJ2-3, with 8 positions matching TRBD1. CDR3 length: 14 residues. The germline V gene has CDR1 MNHEY and CDR2 SMNVEV (reference sequence). The V and J ends lost 6 bases and 3 bases, in that order; junction bases with no gene match: 5.